The clone carrying this T cell receptor beta chain was found a few times. Its antigen is unidentified. The library targeted TCRbeta and was prepared with unique molecular identifiers. TCRdb reanalysed the PCR reads using MiXCR and keeps one entry per CDR3 protein. The sample yields 200,000 to 300,000 distinct CDR3 sequences, roughly a quarter seen once. These data come from a study of T-cell reconstitution after alpha-beta-depleted transplantation in children. Study-wide points: Alpha-beta T cells present about two months after transplant were reported to originate from several hundred expanded graft clones. TCRbeta diversity was high at day 60 in some patients (a result of surviving recipient T cells and thymic progenitors). Hyperexpanded clones declined; after one year, newly produced T cells mostly supplied diversity.

The junction had 9 bases not matched to a gene; V was cut back by 4 bases and J by 1 base. This CDR3 contains 17 residues. Per the germline V gene, CDR1 is SGHDN and CDR2 is FVKESK. V and J are TRBV14 and TRBJ2-1; 8 nucleotides line up with TRBD1. The specimen was PBMCs, mostly from graft donor cells, collected 360 days after TCRalphabeta/CD19-depleted stem cell transplant. The receptor comes from a female patient under 10 years old who had a stem cell transplant for congenital amegakaryocytic thrombocytopenia, so the T cells may come from the graft donor. DNA for the CDR3: TGTGCCAGCAGCCTTATCGACAGGGGTCGATCCTACAATGAGCAGTTCTTC. Amino acids: CASSLIDRGRSYNEQFF. Complete variable domain (other parts from reference TRBV14 and TRBJ2-1): EAGVTQFPSHSVIEKGQTVTLRCDPISGHDNLYWYRRVMGKEIKFLLHFVKESKQDESGMPNNRFLAERTGGTYSTLKVQPAELEDSGVYFCASSLIDRGRSYNEQFFGPGTRLTVL.